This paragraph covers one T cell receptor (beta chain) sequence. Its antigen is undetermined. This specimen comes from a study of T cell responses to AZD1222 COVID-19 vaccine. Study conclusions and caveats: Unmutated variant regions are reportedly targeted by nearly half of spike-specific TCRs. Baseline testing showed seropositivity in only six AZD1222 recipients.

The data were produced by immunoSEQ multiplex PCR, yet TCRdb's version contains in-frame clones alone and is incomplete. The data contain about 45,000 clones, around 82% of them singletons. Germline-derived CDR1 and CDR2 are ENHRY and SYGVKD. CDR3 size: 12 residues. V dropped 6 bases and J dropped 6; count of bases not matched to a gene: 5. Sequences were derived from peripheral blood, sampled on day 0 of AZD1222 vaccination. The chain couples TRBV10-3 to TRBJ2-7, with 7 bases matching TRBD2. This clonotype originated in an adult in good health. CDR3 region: CAISGDYSEQYF. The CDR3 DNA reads TGTGCCATCAGCGGGGACTATAGCGAGCAGTACTTC.